This TCR beta chain was obtained from a study of Ad26.COV2.S vaccination and SARS-CoV-2 variants (dated by TCRdb to the early 2020s). In terms of the full investigation: Vaccine-arm donors came from COV1001, a multicentre, randomized, double-blind, placebo-controlled phase I-IIa trial of Ad26.COV2.S in healthy adults. Ad26.COV2.S was administered intramuscularly at a dose of 5x10^10 or 1x10^11 viral particles, either as one shot or as two shots given 56 days apart. The specificity and breadth of SARS-CoV-2-reactive T cell receptors after Ad26.COV2.S vaccination were assessed by TCRbeta repertoire sequencing. The TCR-sequenced set comprised around 32 samples: around 20 Ad26.COV2.S vaccine recipients, 5 placebo recipients and 8 SARS-CoV-2 convalescent individuals. Trial participants were randomized into five groups of five, in which low-dose or high-dose Ad26.COV2.S was given once or twice, or placebo was given on both occasions. Blinding of investigators to trial group allocation was maintained during experiments and outcome assessment. What the work shows at the level of the full study, not this receptor alone: According to the authors, total T cell responses may have been underestimated by the TCR breadth and depth analyses. The study was not powered for comparison of responses between vaccine doses or regimens. After vaccination, spike-specific CD8+ and CD4+ T cell responses were reported to show substantial breadth. Non-spike TCR breadth was comparable between vaccine and placebo recipients, consistent with the vaccine containing only spike. Compared with placebo recipients, Ad26.COV2.S recipients showed higher spike-specific TCR breadth (P = 0.0014).

The CDR3, cysteine through phenylalanine, is 13 amino acids long. Just CDR3 DNA is preserved here, 39 bases in frame from base 1. The germline V gene supplies CDR1 SNHLY and CDR2 FYNNEI. Deletion took 2 bases off V and 3 bases off J, with a span of 7 bases between the germline ends. This specimen's treatment or condition label, interpreted: 15 to 20 received Ad26.COV2.S at low or high dose, single or two shots; several received placebo; per-sample allocation not given. Repertoires of vaccine and placebo recipients were sequenced from samples taken on day 63 after the first injection. Between 29 July and 7 August 2020, Cohort 1b enrolled approximately 26 adults aged 18-55 years at one site in Boston, USA. Ad26.COV2.S consisted of a replication-incompetent adenovirus type 26 vector by which a prefusion-stabilized SARS-CoV-2 spike protein from the original Wuhan strain was expressed. TCRbeta CDR3 regions were sequenced with the immunoSEQ Assay. After extraction, genomic DNA underwent amplification by bias-controlled multiplex PCR, followed by high-throughput sequencing. On the study's bioinformatics: To quantify the absolute abundance of each unique TCRbeta CDR3 region, sequences were collapsed and filtered. Usable DNA was measured by amplifying reference genes present in all nucleated cells, and TCRbeta template counts were normalized to that usable DNA to estimate T cell fraction. Repertoire TCRs were annotated as SARS-CoV-2-specific by exact matching of V gene, CDR3 amino acid sequence and J gene to a known reactive TCR set. The reference SARS-CoV-2 TCR set was derived from MIRA and filtered for enrichment in COVID-19-positive ImmuneCODE repertoires, a step that removed public or cross-reactive TCRs. Using the MIRA antigens, annotated TCRs were further analysed by specific ORF or by position within an ORF. Depth was the summed frequency of annotated unique rearrangements, while breadth was defined as annotated unique rearrangements over total unique productive rearrangements. Two-sided Wilcoxon rank-sum tests were used to compare TCR breadth between groups. TCRdb retrieved this table from immuneACCESS and kept in-frame rearrangements only. Not all clones are present; in checked studies, unresolved V genes account for under half, and no reason is known for the remainder. V and J calls plus clone size are reproduced from that table; the DNA served to infer D and trimming. The sample includes about 450,000 clones, with roughly nine tenths observed a single time. Of the sample, about 2.5% falls within the top ten clones.

As for this clone: Its binding antigen is unknown. The input lacks base qualities; no much larger clone sits a single base away.

The clonotype comes from a person aged 18 to 59 who received the Ad26.COV2.S COVID-19 vaccine or a placebo. The sequenced sample was peripheral blood, obtained in a trial of Ad26.COV2.S vaccine versus placebo. The chain is assembled from TRBV2 and TRBJ1-2; the D gene identity is not certain. The nucleotide sequence reads TGTGCCAGCAGTGAATTCCAGTACTATGGCTACACCTTC. Translated, this gives CASSEFQYYGYTF.